Shown below are 18 T cell receptor beta chains from a single sample sequenced in a study of cytomegalovirus exposure and HLA in healthy donors. This PCR relied on a set of 60 Vbeta primers and 13 Jbeta primers. Some clones are missing from TCRdb's copy, which holds only in-frame ones; the method was immunoSEQ multiplex PCR. Of around 130,000 clones in the sample, roughly 80% are singletons; the top ten hold under 3%. The sequenced material came from PBMCs. All receptors derive from a man aged 25-45 years in good health and CMV-seronegative.

The chain employs TRBV27 and TRBJ2-7; tentative D call: TRBD2 (6 bases). V was shortened by 3 bases and J by 6 bases, with 15 bases between the two germline ends. Germline loops: CDR1 MNHEY, CDR2 SMNVEV (reference sequence). The CDR3 runs to 14 residues. The DNA for the CDR3 is TGTGCCAGCAGTTTCGGAGGGAGCCCTAGCGAGCAGTACTTC. It encodes CASSFGGSPSEQYF.

The DNA for the CDR3 is TGCGCCAGCAGCTTGAGGGACACCAACAATGAGCAGTTCTTC. Translated, it gives CASSLRDTNNEQFF. This chain links TRBV5-1 with TRBJ2-1; D possibly corresponds to TRBD1 (6 bases). V was trimmed by 1 base and J by 5 bases, leaving 10 bases between them. The CDR3 loop spans 14 amino acids. Germline loops: CDR1 SGHRS, CDR2 YFSETQ. Together with reference TRBV5-1 and TRBJ2-1, the CDR3 gives the full variable domain: KAGVTQTPRYLIKTRGQQVTLSCSPISGHRSVSWYQQTPGQGLQFLFEYFSETQRNKGNFPGRFSGRQFSNSRSEMNVSTLELGDSALYLCASSLRDTNNEQFFGPGTRLTVL.

The rearrangement joins TRBV9 to TRBJ2-2; D is undetermined. V lost 0 bases, J lost 4 bases, and 13 bases lay in between. Germline-derived CDR1 and CDR2 are SGDLS and YYNGEE. The CDR3 has 16 amino acids. CDR3 protein: CASSVVSGLFTGELFF. The CDR3 nucleotides read TGTGCCAGCAGCGTAGTATCAGGCCTATTCACCGGGGAGCTGTTTTTT.

This clone was recorded once. V usage is TRBV5-1 and J usage is TRBJ2-3; 9 nucleotides align to TRBD2. Germline trimming cut 0 bases from V and 2 bases from J; bases unmatched to any gene: 4. Looked up from germline, CDR1 is SGHRS and CDR2 is YFSETQ. CDR3 length: 16 residues. CDR3 bases: TGCGCCAGCAGCTTGGGTCCTAGCGGGGACACAGATACGCAGTATTTT. This codes for CASSLGPSGDTDTQYF.

The chain has TRBV5-6 and TRBJ2-7; 8 nucleotides agree with TRBD1. The germline CDR1 and CDR2 sequences are SGHDT and YYEEEE. The CDR3 has 14 residues. V shed 4 bases and J 4 bases; nucleotides not matched to a gene: 7. The CDR3 is CASSPGTGRYEQYF. CDR3 DNA: TGTGCCAGCAGCCCTGGGACAGGAAGATACGAGCAGTACTTC.

This chain joins TRBV28 and TRBJ2-1; TRBD1 agrees at 9 bases. Trimming cost V 5 bases and J 5 bases; bases outside gene matches: 7. CDR1 and CDR2 (germline): MDHEN, SYDVKM. This CDR3 is built from 15 residues. The CDR3: CASSPTGQGDNEQFF. The CDR3 nucleotides read TGTGCCAGCAGTCCTACGGGACAGGGTGACAATGAGCAGTTCTTC.

The chain combines TRBV7-9 with TRBJ2-1, with D possibly TRBD2 on 7 matching bases. The length of the CDR3 is 14 residues. The germline V gene encodes CDR1 SEHNR and CDR2 FQNEAQ (reference sequence). V was cut by 3 bases and J by 10 bases, with 16 bases left in between. The CDR3 is CASSLGGTPLEQFF. The CDR3 DNA reads TGTGCCAGCAGCTTGGGGGGGACACCGTTGGAGCAGTTCTTC.

V and J are TRBV2 and TRBJ1-5; D unclear. V lost 2 bases and J lost 0, with 8 bases in between. The CDR3 covers 15 residues. Germline CDR1 and CDR2: SNHLY and FYNNEI. CDR3 sequence reads: CASSEQSNSNQPQHF. The CDR3 bases are TGTGCCAGCAGTGAACAGTCAAATAGCAATCAGCCCCAGCATTTT.

This clone has a single count. This sample includes further DNA sequences coding for the same CDR3. The chain couples TRBV6-1 to TRBJ2-1; a possible D gene is TRBD1 (5 bases). V lost 2 bases and J 9 bases, leaving 20 bases between the germline ends. This CDR3 has 16 amino acids. Germline-derived CDR1 and CDR2 are MNHNS and SASEGT. CDR3 protein: CASSEQTIGVGGEQFF. The DNA for the CDR3 is TGTGCCAGCAGTGAACAAACTATAGGGGTTGGCGGTGAGCAGTTCTTC.

On this clone: Germline and junction disagree at one end, which may indicate a read error. V gene TRBV5-1 combines with J gene TRBJ2-5; 9 nucleotides match TRBD2. This CDR3 is 15 amino acids long. Germline CDR1 and CDR2: SGHRS and YFSETQ. CDR3 residues: CTSSSRLAVQETQYF. For the CDR3, the DNA is TGCACCAGCAGCTCGCGACTAGCGGTACAAGAGACCCAGTACTTC.

This clone was counted only a few times. The chain employs TRBV7-8 and TRBJ1-1, with D hard to call. Germline V gene sequence: CDR1 SGHVS, CDR2 FQNEAQ. Trimming pared 5 bases from V and 3 bases from J, leaving 13 bases between. The CDR3 consists of 14 residues. CDR3 loop: CASSPSPGYTEAFF. Written as DNA, the CDR3 is TGTGCCAGCAGCCCCTCCCCGGGATACACTGAAGCTTTCTTT. The variable domain in full, completed from reference TRBV7-8 and TRBJ1-1, reads GAGVSQSPRYKVAKRGQDVALRCDPISGHVSLFWYQQALGQGPEFLTYFQNEAQLDKSGLPSDRFFAERPEGSVSTLKIQRTQQEDSAVYLCASSPSPGYTEAFFGQGTRLTVV.

This chain connects TRBV7-9 to TRBJ2-3; 8 nucleotides match TRBD2. The CDR3 loop spans 17 amino acids. The V gene's germline CDR1 is SEHNR and CDR2 FQNEAQ (reference sequence). V was pared by 6 bases and J by 0 bases, with 11 bases of the junction left unmatched. The CDR3 coding sequence is TGTGCCAGCAGTCTACCTATAGCGGGAAGTAGCACAGATACGCAGTATTTT. Translating gives CASSLPIAGSSTDTQYF.

V and J are TRBV27 and TRBJ2-7, with D maybe TRBD2 (5 bases). V was pared by 0 bases and J by 5 bases, with 17 bases between. CDR3 size: 16 residues. CDR1 MNHEY and CDR2 SMNVEV come from the germline V gene (reference sequence). CDR3 region: CASSLSLRGYTHEQYF. CDR3 bases: TGTGCCAGCAGTTTATCCCTGAGAGGGTACACCCACGAGCAGTACTTC.

The V and J genes are TRBV6-1 and TRBJ1-2; 10 nucleotides align to TRBD1. The CDR3 totals 13 residues. The germline CDR1 and CDR2 sequences are MNHNS and SASEGT. The V segment lost 7 bases and the J segment 8 bases; nucleotides outside the gene matches: 7. CDR3 loop: CASIRQGAGGYTF. CDR3 bases: TGTGCCAGCATCCGACAGGGGGCGGGCGGCTACACCTTC.

The chain uses TRBV5-1 and TRBJ2-1, with D unresolved. Germline V lookup: CDR1 SGHRS, CDR2 YFSETQ. The CDR3 consists of 14 residues. V shed 2 bases and J shed 0 bases, with 6 bases lying between them. CDR3 residues: CASSFTSSYNEQFF. Here the CDR3 DNA reads TGCGCCAGCAGCTTTACAAGCTCCTACAATGAGCAGTTCTTC.

A few counts support this clone. The chain links TRBV4-1 to TRBJ2-7, with 10 bases matching TRBD1. The germline V gene has CDR1 MGHRA and CDR2 YSYEKL. The CDR3 has 14 residues. The V gene end was trimmed by 4 bases and the J gene end by 2 bases; junction bases not matched to a gene: 2. CDR3 DNA sequence: TGCGCCAGCAGCCGCGGACAGGGGGCCTACGAGCAGTACTTC. It specifies CASSRGQGAYEQYF.

V usage is TRBV4-1 and J usage is TRBJ2-1; D gene unclear. CDR3 size: 14 residues. The germline V and J ends were trimmed by 2 bases and 8 bases, with 13 bases remaining between them. CDR1 is MGHRA, CDR2 YSYEKL, per germline. CDR3 DNA sequence: TGCGCCAGCAGCCAAATTTTGGAGATCGATGAGCAGTTCTTC. Amino acids: CASSQILEIDEQFF.

The V call is TRBV5-6, the J call TRBJ1-1; TRBD1 is a possible D gene (6 bases). This CDR3 has 13 amino acids. The V gene's germline CDR1 is SGHDT and CDR2 YYEEEE. Trimming shortened V by 10 bases and J by 0 bases, and 13 bases separated the two germline ends. The CDR3 region is CASWRQVNTEAFF. For the CDR3, the DNA is TGTGCCTCGTGGAGACAGGTGAACACTGAAGCTTTCTTT.